What follows are 21 T cell receptor beta chains derived from one specimen sequenced in a study of blood T cell repertoires in COVID-19. Assay used: immunoSEQ multiplex PCR; TCRdb lists only in-frame clones, some missing. The sample has approximately 110,000 clones; over 70% are singletons. Material for sequencing was peripheral blood. The receptor set was obtained from a human donor in a cohort sampled during active or convalescent COVID-19.

The V call is TRBV5-1, the J call TRBJ1-2, with TRBD1 as a possible D gene (6 bases). V gave up 4 bases and J gave up 2 bases, with 9 bases separating them. The CDR3 runs to 13 residues. Looked up from germline, CDR1 is SGHRS and CDR2 is YFSETQ. CDR3 sequence reads: CASSQDSNYGYTF. The CDR3 nucleotides read TGCGCCAGCAGCCAGGACAGCAACTATGGCTACACCTTC.

The DNA for the CDR3 is TGTGCCAGCAGTTGCCGGCCGGGACAGGGGTGCACCATATATTTT. It translates to CASSCRPGQGCTIYF. The chain links TRBV6-2 or TRBV6-3 to TRBJ1-3; 10 positions agree with TRBD1. The CDR3 runs 15 residues. Per germline, CDR1 MNHEY and CDR2 SVGEGT. V lost 4 bases, J lost 9 bases, and 9 bases stayed unmatched.

This sequence joins TRBV7-9 and TRBJ2-5; 9 bases line up with TRBD2. J gave up 5 bases and V 3 bases, and 10 bases lay outside the gene matches. CDR3 length: 16 amino acids. CDR1 and CDR2 (germline): SEHNR, FQNEAQ (reference sequence). The CDR3: CASSLVLAGAAETQYF. CDR3 sequence (DNA): TGTGCCAGCAGCTTGGTATTAGCGGGAGCAGCCGAGACCCAGTACTTC.

This chain uses TRBV5-4 with TRBJ2-7; D is uncertain. The CDR3 consists of 12 residues. Trimming shortened V by 2 bases and J by 3 bases, and 6 bases separated the two germline ends. Per the germline V gene, CDR1 is SGHNT and CDR2 is YYREEE (reference sequence). In DNA, the CDR3 is TGTGCCAGCAGCTTCGGAGACTACGAGCAGTACTTC. It specifies CASSFGDYEQYF.

The chain is built from TRBV7-2 and TRBJ2-3, with 8 nucleotides matching TRBD2. This CDR3 spans 15 amino acids. Germline V gene lookup returns CDR1 SGHTA and CDR2 FQGNSA. J was trimmed by 6 bases and V by 4 bases; bases with no gene match: 9. Here the CDR3 reads CASSSISGSRDTQYF. The CDR3 DNA is TGTGCCAGCAGCTCCATCAGCGGGAGTAGGGATACGCAGTATTTT.

The chain employs TRBV20-1 and TRBJ2-7; D is uncertain. Germline assignment: CDR1 DFQATT and CDR2 SNEGSKA (reference sequence). This CDR3 is 15 amino acids long. Between the trimmed V and J ends, which lost 3 bases and 0 bases, there was a span of 15 bases. The CDR3 nucleotides are TGCAGTGCTAGTGGCCCCGACAAGATCTCCTACGAGCAGTACTTC. This sequence encodes CSASGPDKISYEQYF.

The chain carries TRBV6-1 and TRBJ2-6, with 9 bases fitting TRBD2. CDR1 MNHNS and CDR2 SASEGT come from the germline V gene. The CDR3 consists of 18 residues. V lost 3 bases and J lost 2; bases outside the gene matches: 8. The CDR3 loop reads CASSERASGITGANVLTF. The CDR3 DNA sequence: TGTGCCAGCAGTGAGAGGGCTAGCGGGATTACTGGGGCCAACGTCCTGACTTTC.

This clone turned up a few times. V is TRBV5-6 and J is TRBJ2-7, with D possibly TRBD1 on 6 matching bases. Germline-derived CDR1 and CDR2 are SGHDT and YYEEEE. Between the trimmed V and J ends, which lost 0 bases and 6 bases, there was a span of 19 bases. The CDR3 contains 16 residues. The CDR3: CASSLVGASSPGEQYF. CDR3 nucleotide sequence: TGTGCCAGCAGCTTGGTGGGGGCCTCCTCTCCGGGCGAGCAGTACTTC.

This clone was counted once. This chain joins TRBV9 and TRBJ1-3, with D perhaps TRBD1 (5 bases). Trimming stripped 0 bases from V and 0 bases from J, with 13 bases between. The germline gives CDR1 SGDLS, CDR2 YYNGEE. CDR3 length: 17 amino acids. The CDR3 sequence is CASSVATPGRSGNTIYF. The CDR3 bases are TGTGCCAGCAGCGTAGCCACCCCAGGGCGCTCTGGAAACACCATATATTTT.

This clone was seen more than once but under ten times. The J gene is TRBJ2-7, the V gene TRBV6-2 or TRBV6-3; D ambiguous. The CDR3 contains 15 residues. Between the trimmed V and J ends, which lost 5 bases and 2 bases, there was a span of 16 bases. The germline V gene has CDR1 MNHEY and CDR2 SVGEGT. Here the CDR3 reads CASSTPRRVPYEQYF. The CDR3 DNA reads TGTGCCAGCAGTACCCCGAGGAGAGTTCCCTACGAGCAGTACTTC.

The chain combines TRBV11-3 with TRBJ2-1; weak D call: TRBD2 (5 bases). From germline, CDR1 is SGHNT and CDR2 YENEEA. V was trimmed by 5 bases and J by 4 bases, leaving 9 bases between them. This CDR3 is built from 13 residues. CDR3 DNA sequence: TGTGCCAGCAGCAAGGACTCGTACAATGAGCAGTTCTTC. Protein: CASSKDSYNEQFF.

This rearrangement joins TRBV5-5 to TRBJ2-3; 11 nucleotides match TRBD2. Trimming removed 3 bases from V and 5 bases from J; junction bases left unmatched: 2. Germline CDR1 and CDR2: SGHKS and YYEKEE (reference sequence). This CDR3 has 14 amino acids. CDR3: CASSSSGRKDTQYF. CDR3 sequence (DNA): TGTGCCAGCAGCTCTAGCGGGAGGAAAGATACGCAGTATTTT.

This clone was picked up one time. This chain uses TRBV18 with TRBJ2-4; TRBD2 aligns across 9 bases. J was trimmed by 3 bases and V by 0 bases; bases with no gene match: 3. The CDR3 runs to 16 residues. Germline V gives CDR1 KGHSH, CDR2 LQKENI. The CDR3 DNA reads as TGTGCCAGCTCACCACCTAGCGGGGGAATCAAAAACATTCAGTACTTC. This codes for CASSPPSGGIKNIQYF.

Only a few counts were recorded for this clone. The chain combines TRBV9 with TRBJ1-6, with TRBD1 matching 12 bases. Germline V gene lookup returns CDR1 SGDLS and CDR2 YYNGEE. The length of the CDR3 is 17 residues. V shed 3 bases and J 2 bases; nucleotides not matched to a gene: 3. CDR3 region: CASSEGQGAPYNSPLHF. CDR3 sequence (DNA): TGTGCCAGCAGCGAGGGACAGGGGGCACCCTATAATTCACCCCTCCACTTT.

Details on this clone: A read error may account for a junction end that differs from germline. V gene TRBV7-7 combines with J gene TRBJ2-1, with D unclear. Germline CDR1 and CDR2: SSHAT and FNYEAQ (reference sequence). The CDR3 extends over 15 amino acids. This CDR3 reads CASSLGGNAYNEQFF. The CDR3 DNA sequence: TGTGCTAGCAGCCTAGGCGGTAACGCCTACAATGAGCAGTTCTTC.

The chain links TRBV18 to TRBJ2-7; no reliable D call. The CDR3 runs 19 residues. The ends were cut back, 0 bases at V and 8 bases at J, with 29 bases in the middle. The germline CDR1 and CDR2 sequences are KGHSH and LQKENI. This chain's CDR3 is CASSPPTRFAAASILQQYF. For the CDR3, the DNA is TGTGCCAGCTCACCACCGACCCGTTTCGCGGCAGCGTCTATCTTGCAGCAGTACTTC.

This sequence joins TRBV10-2 and TRBJ2-1; D unclear. CDR3 size: 16 residues. V shed 6 bases and J shed 0 bases, with 15 bases lying between them. CDR1 and CDR2 from the germline V gene are WSHSY and SAAADI. This chain's CDR3 is CASRVSILSSYNEQFF. The CDR3, as DNA: TGCGCCAGCAGAGTATCTATCTTGAGCTCCTACAATGAGCAGTTCTTC.

The V and J genes are TRBV28 and TRBJ2-4; 9 bases align to TRBD1. The V and J ends lost 6 bases and 2 bases, in that order; junction bases with no gene match: 8. The CDR3 loop spans 16 amino acids. CDR1 is MDHEN, CDR2 SYDVKM, per germline. The CDR3 protein is CASSLQGALTKNIQYF. The CDR3 coding sequence is TGTGCCAGCAGCTTACAGGGGGCCTTAACCAAAAACATTCAGTACTTC.

The chain recombines TRBV4-3 with TRBJ1-4; the match to TRBD1 covers 7 bases. V dropped 4 bases and J dropped 5; count of bases not matched to a gene: 7. The CDR3 totals 15 residues. Germline V CDR1 and CDR2: LGHNA, YSLEER. This chain's CDR3 is CASSPGQERNEKLFF. DNA for the CDR3: TGCGCCAGCAGCCCCGGACAGGAGAGGAATGAAAAACTGTTTTTT.

This chain links TRBV6-5 with TRBJ2-7; 7 nucleotides match TRBD1. Germline lookup yields CDR1 MNHEY and CDR2 SVGAGI. Trimming cost V 5 bases and J 3 bases; bases outside gene matches: 1. This CDR3 has 12 amino acids. Here the CDR3 reads CASSRTGYEQYF. CDR3 bases: TGTGCCAGCAGTAGGACAGGCTACGAGCAGTACTTC.

The rearrangement joins TRBV12-5 to TRBJ1-2; 11 bases agree with TRBD1. The CDR3 covers 16 residues. Germline values: CDR1 LGHNT, CDR2 FRNRAP. Trimming at V came to 3 bases and at J to 8 bases, leaving 11 bases not matched to a gene. CDR3 sequence: CASGFGGTGGIGGYTF. CDR3 DNA sequence: TGTGCTAGTGGTTTTGGGGGGACAGGGGGTATCGGCGGCTACACCTTC.